A selection of T cell receptor beta chains follows, all from one sample in a study of tumor T cells in aggressive B-cell lymphoma. Only in-frame clones appear in the TCRdb table, and some are missing; sequencing was by immunoSEQ multiplex PCR. The sample lists about 4,600 clones, over 70% occurring once. Sequenced: tumor tissue. Receptor source: an adult with diffuse large B cell lymphoma. The CDR3 runs from the conserved cysteine through the conserved F or W. D genes are given only for firm matches. Clone size is not always given. Where it is, it says once, few, many or a class for expanded clones.

d_call: TRBD1; j_call: TRBJ1-4; v_call: TRBV9; clone_size: -; cdr3_aa: CASSATGGDEKLFF; cdr3_nt: TGTGCCAGCAGCGCGACAGGGGGTGATGAAAAACTGTTTTTT
d_call: TRBD1; j_call: TRBJ1-1; v_call: TRBV27; clone_size: -; cdr3_aa: CASSLSSGQGTEAFF; cdr3_nt: TGTGCCAGCAGTTTATCGAGCGGACAGGGGACTGAAGCTTTCTTT
d_call: TRBD1; j_call: TRBJ2-3; v_call: TRBV5-1; clone_size: -; cdr3_aa: CASSVGQSSDTQYF; cdr3_nt: TGCGCCAGCAGTGTGGGACAGTCCTCGGATACGCAGTATTTT
d_call: -; j_call: TRBJ1-3; v_call: TRBV11-2; clone_size: -; cdr3_aa: CASSLDEGNTIYF; cdr3_nt: TGTGCCAGCAGCTTAGATGAGGGAAACACCATATATTTT
d_call: -; j_call: TRBJ1-5; v_call: TRBV28; clone_size: -; cdr3_aa: CASSLTVNQPQHF; cdr3_nt: TGTGCCAGCAGTTTAACGGTGAATCAGCCCCAGCATTTT
d_call: -; j_call: TRBJ2-1; v_call: TRBV11-2; clone_size: -; cdr3_aa: CASSLGGAYSYNEQFF; cdr3_nt: TGTGCCAGCAGCTTAGGGGGAGCCTATTCCTACAATGAGCAGTTCTTC
d_call: TRBD2; j_call: TRBJ2-4; v_call: TRBV11-3; clone_size: -; cdr3_aa: CASSLEGSGGNIQYF; cdr3_nt: TGTGCCAGCAGCTTAGAGGGTAGCGGGGGGAACATTCAGTACTTC
d_call: TRBD2; j_call: TRBJ2-7; v_call: TRBV7-9; clone_size: -; cdr3_aa: CASSRAGVYEQYF; cdr3_nt: TGTGCCAGCAGCCGAGCGGGGGTCTACGAGCAGTACTTC
d_call: -; j_call: TRBJ1-1; v_call: TRBV18; clone_size: once; cdr3_aa: CASSPDSQLEAFF; cdr3_nt: TGTGCCAGCTCCCCGGACAGCCAACTTGAAGCTTTCTTT
d_call: -; j_call: TRBJ2-7; v_call: TRBV29-1; clone_size: -; cdr3_aa: CSVGQTPYEQYF; cdr3_nt: TGCAGCGTTGGTCAGACTCCCTACGAGCAGTACTTC
d_call: -; j_call: TRBJ1-3; v_call: TRBV6-5; clone_size: -; cdr3_aa: CASSYSAEGGNTIYF; cdr3_nt: TGTGCCAGCAGTTACTCGGCTGAGGGCGGAAACACCATATATTTT
d_call: -; j_call: TRBJ1-3; v_call: TRBV29-1; clone_size: -; cdr3_aa: CSVGSGLGNTIYF; cdr3_nt: TGCAGCGTGGGCAGCGGTCTCGGAAACACCATATATTTT
d_call: -; j_call: TRBJ2-4; v_call: TRBV21-1; clone_size: -; cdr3_aa: CASSKVIKAGLAKNIQYF; cdr3_nt: TGTGCCAGCAGCAAAGTAATTAAGGCGGGCCTAGCCAAAAACATTCAGTACTTC
d_call: -; j_call: TRBJ2-1; v_call: TRBV10-2; clone_size: -; cdr3_aa: CASSGRERDEQFF; cdr3_nt: TGCGCCAGCAGTGGAAGGGAGAGGGATGAGCAGTTCTTC
d_call: -; j_call: TRBJ1-6; v_call: TRBV27; clone_size: -; cdr3_aa: CASSLLQGGSPLHF; cdr3_nt: TGTGCCAGCAGTTTATTGCAGGGCGGCTCACCCCTCCACTTT
d_call: TRBD1; j_call: TRBJ2-5; v_call: TRBV7-8; clone_size: -; cdr3_aa: CASSLANTGVAETQYF; cdr3_nt: TGTGCCAGCAGCTTAGCTAATACAGGGGTAGCAGAGACCCAGTACTTC
d_call: -; j_call: TRBJ2-7; v_call: TRBV18; clone_size: -; cdr3_aa: CASSPRQGTYEQYF; cdr3_nt: TGTGCCAGCTCACCAAGGCAGGGGACCTACGAGCAGTACTTC
d_call: -; j_call: TRBJ1-1; v_call: TRBV25-1; clone_size: once; cdr3_aa: CASSGPTVSEAFF; cdr3_nt: TGTGCCAGCAGTGGTCCTACAGTGTCTGAAGCTTTCTTT
d_call: -; j_call: TRBJ1-6; v_call: TRBV5-6; clone_size: -; cdr3_aa: CASSFSRDLVSPLHF; cdr3_nt: TGTGCCAGCAGCTTCTCCCGAGACCTAGTTTCACCCCTCCACTTT
d_call: -; j_call: TRBJ1-1; v_call: TRBV18; clone_size: -; cdr3_aa: CASSPDSILGTEAFF; cdr3_nt: TGTGCCAGCTCACCCGACAGTATATTGGGAACTGAAGCTTTCTTT
d_call: -; j_call: TRBJ2-3; v_call: TRBV2; clone_size: -; cdr3_aa: CASSVMDTQYF; cdr3_nt: TGTGCCAGCAGTGTAATGGATACGCAGTATTTT
d_call: -; j_call: TRBJ2-7; v_call: TRBV28; clone_size: few; cdr3_aa: CASSLTGVNSYEQYF; cdr3_nt: TGTGCCAGCAGTTTAACGGGGGTTAATTCCTACGAGCAGTACTTC
d_call: -; j_call: TRBJ2-1; v_call: TRBV28; clone_size: once; cdr3_aa: CASSLWGRPNEQFF; cdr3_nt: TGTGCCAGCAGTTTGTGGGGGCGGCCCAATGAGCAGTTCTTC
d_call: TRBD1; j_call: TRBJ1-1; v_call: TRBV27; clone_size: -; cdr3_aa: CATRNTGATEAFF; cdr3_nt: TGTGCCACCAGAAATACAGGGGCCACTGAAGCTTTCTTT
d_call: TRBD1; j_call: TRBJ1-1; v_call: TRBV5-1; clone_size: -; cdr3_aa: CASSISTGVTEAFF; cdr3_nt: TGCGCCAGCAGCATCAGTACAGGGGTCACTGAAGCTTTCTTT
d_call: -; j_call: TRBJ2-1; v_call: TRBV5-8; clone_size: -; cdr3_aa: CASSLEGAAYNEQFF; cdr3_nt: TGTGCCAGCAGCTTGGAAGGGGCCGCCTACAATGAGCAGTTCTTC
d_call: TRBD1; j_call: TRBJ2-1; v_call: TRBV10-3; clone_size: once; cdr3_aa: CAISQGQGGYNEQFF; cdr3_nt: TGTGCCATCAGCCAGGGACAGGGGGGATACAATGAGCAGTTCTTC
d_call: -; j_call: TRBJ1-3; v_call: TRBV16; clone_size: -; cdr3_aa: CASSQQQTTSSGNTIYF; cdr3_nt: TGTGCCAGCAGCCAACAACAGACCACAAGCTCTGGAAACACCATATATTTT
d_call: TRBD2; j_call: TRBJ2-1; v_call: TRBV5-6; clone_size: -; cdr3_aa: CASSLEGPAGFSYNEQFF; cdr3_nt: TGTGCCAGCAGCTTGGAAGGTCCAGCGGGGTTCTCCTACAATGAGCAGTTCTTC
d_call: -; j_call: TRBJ1-1; v_call: TRBV10-2; clone_size: -; cdr3_aa: CASWSDGMNTEAFF; cdr3_nt: TGCGCCTCATGGAGTGACGGCATGAACACTGAAGCTTTCTTT
d_call: -; j_call: TRBJ1-5; v_call: TRBV19; clone_size: -; cdr3_aa: CASSPREGGNQPQHF; cdr3_nt: TGTGCCAGTAGTCCTCGGGAGGGTGGCAATCAGCCCCAGCATTTT
d_call: -; j_call: TRBJ1-4; v_call: TRBV18; clone_size: -; cdr3_aa: CASSPRTGEKLFF; cdr3_nt: TGTGCCAGCTCACCACGTACAGGCGAAAAACTGTTTTTT
d_call: -; j_call: TRBJ2-3; v_call: TRBV18; clone_size: -; cdr3_aa: CASSPGTGDTQYF; cdr3_nt: TGTGCCAGCTCACCCGGGACTGGGGATACGCAGTATTTT
d_call: -; j_call: TRBJ1-4; v_call: TRBV28; clone_size: few; cdr3_aa: CASMDSSSEKLFF; cdr3_nt: TGTGCCAGCATGGACAGCTCGAGTGAAAAACTGTTTTTT
d_call: TRBD1; j_call: TRBJ1-1; v_call: TRBV30; clone_size: once; cdr3_aa: CAWTRDSLNTEAFF; cdr3_nt: TGTGCCTGGACTAGGGACAGTCTGAACACTGAAGCTTTCTTT
d_call: TRBD1; j_call: TRBJ1-5; v_call: TRBV14; clone_size: few; cdr3_aa: CASSGQVNQPQHF; cdr3_nt: TGTGCCAGCTCAGGACAGGTAAATCAGCCCCAGCATTTT
d_call: TRBD2; j_call: TRBJ2-1; v_call: TRBV10-3; clone_size: -; cdr3_aa: CAISSGGAINEQFF; cdr3_nt: TGTGCCATCTCTAGCGGGGGGGCCATTAATGAGCAGTTCTTC
d_call: TRBD2; j_call: TRBJ2-2; v_call: TRBV7-8; clone_size: -; cdr3_aa: CASIASGSLGELFF; cdr3_nt: TGTGCTAGCATAGCTAGCGGGAGCCTCGGGGAGCTGTTTTTT
d_call: TRBD1; j_call: TRBJ2-5; v_call: TRBV18; clone_size: -; cdr3_aa: CASSSGQLETQYF; cdr3_nt: TGTGCCAGCTCATCGGGACAGTTGGAGACCCAGTACTTC
d_call: -; j_call: TRBJ2-3; v_call: TRBV10-1; clone_size: -; cdr3_aa: CASSARTPGDTQYF; cdr3_nt: TGCGCCAGCAGTGCCCGGACCCCAGGGGATACGCAGTATTTT
d_call: TRBD1; j_call: TRBJ1-2; v_call: TRBV5-4; clone_size: -; cdr3_aa: CASSSQQGDYGYTF; cdr3_nt: TGTGCCAGCAGCTCACAACAGGGGGACTATGGCTACACCTTC
d_call: -; j_call: TRBJ1-1; v_call: TRBV5-1; clone_size: -; cdr3_aa: CASGLGGIGVSNGSTEAFF; cdr3_nt: TGCGCCAGTGGATTGGGGGGAATCGGTGTCTCAAACGGCAGCACTGAAGCTTTCTTT
d_call: -; j_call: TRBJ2-7; v_call: TRBV28; clone_size: -; cdr3_aa: CASSSVTSRSSSYEQYF; cdr3_nt: TGTGCCAGCAGTTCAGTCACTAGCAGATCAAGCTCCTACGAGCAGTACTTC
d_call: -; j_call: TRBJ2-7; v_call: TRBV6-1; clone_size: -; cdr3_aa: CASSPAASYEQYF; cdr3_nt: TGTGCCAGCAGTCCGGCGGCCTCCTACGAGCAGTACTTC
d_call: -; j_call: TRBJ1-4; v_call: TRBV27; clone_size: -; cdr3_aa: CASSLSPPPGKWGEKLFF; cdr3_nt: TGTGCCAGCAGTTTAAGTCCCCCGCCAGGGAAGTGGGGTGAAAAACTGTTTTTT
d_call: TRBD1; j_call: TRBJ2-5; v_call: TRBV7-9; clone_size: -; cdr3_aa: CASIPTGGVEETQYF; cdr3_nt: TGTGCCAGCATCCCGACAGGGGGCGTGGAAGAGACCCAGTACTTC
d_call: -; j_call: TRBJ1-5; v_call: TRBV19; clone_size: few; cdr3_aa: CASTGGGNQPQHF; cdr3_nt: TGTGCCAGTACGGGGGGCGGCAATCAGCCCCAGCATTTT
d_call: -; j_call: TRBJ1-1; v_call: TRBV11-2; clone_size: -; cdr3_aa: CASIWATEAFF; cdr3_nt: TGTGCCAGCATTTGGGCGACTGAAGCTTTCTTT
d_call: -; j_call: TRBJ2-7; v_call: TRBV18; clone_size: once; cdr3_aa: CASSPLARDNEQYF; cdr3_nt: TGTGCCAGCTCACCATTAGCAAGGGACAACGAGCAGTACTTC
d_call: -; j_call: TRBJ1-4; v_call: TRBV7-6; clone_size: few; cdr3_aa: CASSLVDTNEKLFF; cdr3_nt: TGTGCCAGCAGCTTAGTAGACACCAATGAAAAACTGTTTTTT
d_call: TRBD1; j_call: TRBJ2-1; v_call: TRBV19; clone_size: -; cdr3_aa: CASSTGQGAYNEQFF; cdr3_nt: TGTGCCAGTAGTACGGGACAGGGCGCCTACAATGAGCAGTTCTTC
d_call: -; j_call: TRBJ2-2; v_call: TRBV27; clone_size: -; cdr3_aa: CASSPRTANTGELFF; cdr3_nt: TGTGCCAGCAGTCCGAGGACAGCCAACACCGGGGAGCTGTTTTTT
d_call: -; j_call: TRBJ1-6; v_call: TRBV19; clone_size: -; cdr3_aa: CASSIVAGNNSPLHF; cdr3_nt: TGTGCCAGTAGTATCGTCGCAGGGAATAATTCACCCCTCCACTTT
d_call: -; j_call: TRBJ1-2; v_call: TRBV27; clone_size: few; cdr3_aa: CASSLGGSPWGYTF; cdr3_nt: TGTGCCAGCAGTTTAGGGGGGTCCCCCTGGGGCTACACCTTC
d_call: -; j_call: TRBJ1-2; v_call: TRBV18; clone_size: -; cdr3_aa: CASSQTEEWGYTF; cdr3_nt: TGTGCCAGCTCACAGACAGAGGAATGGGGCTACACCTTC
d_call: TRBD1; j_call: TRBJ1-1; v_call: TRBV6-6; clone_size: few; cdr3_aa: CASSQQGAGTEAFF; cdr3_nt: TGTGCCAGCAGTCAACAGGGGGCAGGAACTGAAGCTTTCTTT
d_call: -; j_call: TRBJ2-3; v_call: TRBV5-6; clone_size: -; cdr3_aa: CASSLPGLGVDTQYF; cdr3_nt: TGTGCCAGCAGCTTACCAGGACTCGGGGTGGATACGCAGTATTTT
d_call: -; j_call: TRBJ2-1; v_call: TRBV5-4; clone_size: -; cdr3_aa: CASSPGGAGSPYNEQFF; cdr3_nt: TGTGCCAGCAGTCCAGGGGGAGCGGGCTCCCCCTACAATGAGCAGTTCTTC
d_call: -; j_call: TRBJ1-2; v_call: TRBV4-3; clone_size: -; cdr3_aa: CASSHPSEGGGINGYTF; cdr3_nt: TGCGCCAGCAGCCACCCCTCGGAGGGGGGGGGTATCAATGGCTACACCTTC
d_call: TRBD1; j_call: TRBJ1-2; v_call: TRBV6-5; clone_size: few; cdr3_aa: CASTRTGVANYGYTF; cdr3_nt: TGTGCCAGCACTCGGACAGGGGTGGCTAACTATGGCTACACCTTC